This TCR beta chain was obtained from a study of blood T cell repertoires in COVID-19. On the study more broadly: Specimens from acute and convalescent COVID-19 originated in the United States, Italy and Spain.

Per the authors' pipeline: The authors estimated nucleated cell counts from reference gene primer amplification. The table came from immunoSEQ multiplex PCR; TCRdb's copy has only in-frame clones and leaves some out. V, J and clone size reflect that table, while D and trimming were determined from the DNA. The profile shows under 250,000 clones, about 82% of them singletons. The CDR3 loop spans 14 amino acids. V was shortened by 1 base and J by 1 base, with 7 bases between the two germline ends. The V gene's germline CDR1 is GTSNPN and CDR2 SVGIG (reference sequence). This TCR derives from a woman aged 55-75 years with active or convalescent COVID-19. Input material: peripheral blood. The genes are TRBV30 and TRBJ2-2, with unresolved D. The CDR3 bases are TGTGCCTGGAGTGGCAGTGAGAACACCGGGGAGCTGTTTTTT. Its translation is CAWSGSENTGELFF.